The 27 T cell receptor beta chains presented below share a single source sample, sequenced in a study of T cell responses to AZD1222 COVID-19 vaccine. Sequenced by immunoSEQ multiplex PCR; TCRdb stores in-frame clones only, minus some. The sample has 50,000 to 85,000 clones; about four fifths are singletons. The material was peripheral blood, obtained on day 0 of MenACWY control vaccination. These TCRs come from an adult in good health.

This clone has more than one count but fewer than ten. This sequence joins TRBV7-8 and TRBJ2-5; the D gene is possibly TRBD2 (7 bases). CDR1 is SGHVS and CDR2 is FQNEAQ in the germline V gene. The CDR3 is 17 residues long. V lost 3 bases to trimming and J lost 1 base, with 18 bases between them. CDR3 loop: CASSLGVGGGTQETQYF. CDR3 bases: TGTGCCAGCAGCTTGGGGGTAGGGGGAGGGACCCAAGAGACCCAGTACTTC. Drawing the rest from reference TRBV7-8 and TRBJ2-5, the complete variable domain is GAGVSQSPRYKVAKRGQDVALRCDPISGHVSLFWYQQALGQGPEFLTYFQNEAQLDKSGLPSDRFFAERPEGSVSTLKIQRTQQEDSAVYLCASSLGVGGGTQETQYFGPGTRLLVL.

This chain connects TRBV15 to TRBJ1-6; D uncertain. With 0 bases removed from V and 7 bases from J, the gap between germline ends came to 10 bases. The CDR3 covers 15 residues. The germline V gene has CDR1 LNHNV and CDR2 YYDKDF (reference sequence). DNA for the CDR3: TGTGCCACCAGCAGAGATAGAGTCAGGAATTCACCCCTCCACTTT. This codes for CATSRDRVRNSPLHF.

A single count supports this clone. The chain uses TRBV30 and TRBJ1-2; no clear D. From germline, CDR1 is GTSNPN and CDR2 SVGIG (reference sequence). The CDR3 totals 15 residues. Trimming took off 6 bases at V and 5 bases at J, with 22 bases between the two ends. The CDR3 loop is CACPPAREGPYGYTF. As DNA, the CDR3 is TGTGCCTGCCCCCCCGCTCGGGAAGGGCCTTATGGCTACACCTTC. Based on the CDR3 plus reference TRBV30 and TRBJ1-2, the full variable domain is SQTIHQWPATLVQPVGSPLSLECTVEGTSNPNLYWYRQAAGRGLQLLFYSVGIGQISSEVPQNLSASRPQDRQFILSSKKLLLSDSGFYLCACPPAREGPYGYTFGSGTRLTVV.

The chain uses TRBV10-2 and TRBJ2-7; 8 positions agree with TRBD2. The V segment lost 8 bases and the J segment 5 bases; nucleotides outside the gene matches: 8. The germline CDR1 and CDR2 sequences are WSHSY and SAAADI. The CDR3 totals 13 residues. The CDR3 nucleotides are TGCGCCAGCGGGTTGAGCGGGGGAGACGAGCAGTACTTC. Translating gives CASGLSGGDEQYF.

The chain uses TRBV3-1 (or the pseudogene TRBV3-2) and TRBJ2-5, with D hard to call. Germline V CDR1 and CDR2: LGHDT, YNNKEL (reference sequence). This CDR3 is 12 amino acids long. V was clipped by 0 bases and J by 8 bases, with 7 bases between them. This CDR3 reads CASSQDGATQYF. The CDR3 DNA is TGTGCCAGCAGCCAAGATGGCGCAACCCAGTACTTC.

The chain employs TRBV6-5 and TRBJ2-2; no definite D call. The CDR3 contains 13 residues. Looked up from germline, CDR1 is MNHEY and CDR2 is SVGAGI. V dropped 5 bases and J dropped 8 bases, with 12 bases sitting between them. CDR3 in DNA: TGTGCCAGCAGTCCCCGGCGCGCTGGGGAGCTGTTTTTT. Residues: CASSPRRAGELFF.

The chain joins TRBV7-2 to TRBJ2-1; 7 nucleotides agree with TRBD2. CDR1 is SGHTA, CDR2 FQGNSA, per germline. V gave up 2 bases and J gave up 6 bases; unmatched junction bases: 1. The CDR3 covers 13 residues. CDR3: CASSLLAANEQFF. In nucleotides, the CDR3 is TGTGCCAGCAGCTTACTAGCGGCCAATGAGCAGTTCTTC.

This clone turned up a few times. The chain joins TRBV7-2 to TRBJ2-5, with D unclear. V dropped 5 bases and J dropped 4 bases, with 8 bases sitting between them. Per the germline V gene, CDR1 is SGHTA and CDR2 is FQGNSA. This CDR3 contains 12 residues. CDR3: CASSLLGETQYF. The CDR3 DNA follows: TGTGCCAGCAGCCTCCTGGGAGAGACCCAGTACTTC.

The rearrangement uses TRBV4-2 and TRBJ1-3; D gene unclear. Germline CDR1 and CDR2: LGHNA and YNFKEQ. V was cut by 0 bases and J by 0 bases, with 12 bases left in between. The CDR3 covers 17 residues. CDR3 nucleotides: TGTGCCAGCAGCCAAGATCCCAACGGAAGCTCTGGAAACACCATATATTTT. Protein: CASSQDPNGSSGNTIYF.

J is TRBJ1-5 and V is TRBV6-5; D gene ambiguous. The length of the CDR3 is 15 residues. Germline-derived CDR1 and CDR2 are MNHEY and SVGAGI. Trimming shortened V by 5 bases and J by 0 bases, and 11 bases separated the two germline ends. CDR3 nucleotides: TGTGCCAGCAGTCCCGGGATTAGTAGCAATCAGCCCCAGCATTTT. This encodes CASSPGISSNQPQHF.

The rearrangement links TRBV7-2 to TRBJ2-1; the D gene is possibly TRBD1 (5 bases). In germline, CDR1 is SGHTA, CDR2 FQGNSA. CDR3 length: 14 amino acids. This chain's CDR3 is CVSAAPGSYNEQFF. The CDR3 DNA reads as TGTGTCTCAGCAGCCCCAGGGTCCTACAATGAGCAGTTCTTC.

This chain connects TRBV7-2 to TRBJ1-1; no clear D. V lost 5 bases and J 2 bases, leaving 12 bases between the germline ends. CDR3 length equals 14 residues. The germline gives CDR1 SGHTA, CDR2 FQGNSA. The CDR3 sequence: CASSLKMGNTEAFF. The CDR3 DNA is TGTGCCAGCAGCCTTAAAATGGGAAACACTGAAGCTTTCTTT.

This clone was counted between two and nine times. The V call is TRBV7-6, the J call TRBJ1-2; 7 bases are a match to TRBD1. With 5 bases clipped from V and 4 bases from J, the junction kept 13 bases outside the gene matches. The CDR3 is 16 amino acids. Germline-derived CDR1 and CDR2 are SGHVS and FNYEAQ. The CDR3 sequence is CASSPLGTVRSYGYTF. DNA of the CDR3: TGTGCCAGCAGCCCCCTGGGGACAGTGCGAAGCTATGGCTACACCTTC.

The CDR3 coding sequence is TGTGCCAGTAGTATTGGACAGTCGAACACTGAAGCTTTCTTT. This sequence encodes CASSIGQSNTEAFF. The chain combines TRBV19 with TRBJ1-1, with D possibly TRBD1 on 6 matching bases. Germline values: CDR1 LNHDA, CDR2 SQIVND (reference sequence). The CDR3 loop spans 14 amino acids. Trimming removed 3 bases from V and 1 base from J, with 9 bases in between.

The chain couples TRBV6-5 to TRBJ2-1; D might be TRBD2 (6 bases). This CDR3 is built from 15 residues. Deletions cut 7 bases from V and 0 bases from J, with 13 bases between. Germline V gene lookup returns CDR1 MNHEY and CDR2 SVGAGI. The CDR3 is CASKWDGSSYNEQFF. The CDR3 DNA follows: TGTGCCAGCAAGTGGGACGGGAGCTCCTACAATGAGCAGTTCTTC.

CDR3 in amino acids: CASSSGRSAATNEKLFF. The CDR3 DNA reads TGTGCCAGCAGTTCAGGGAGGAGCGCCGCAACTAATGAAAAACTGTTTTTT. The chain joins TRBV28 to TRBJ1-4; the D gene is possibly TRBD1 (5 bases). Germline loops: CDR1 MDHEN, CDR2 SYDVKM. This CDR3 contains 17 residues. V was clipped by 4 bases and J by 0 bases, with 15 bases between them.

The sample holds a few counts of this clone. DNA for the CDR3: TGTGCCAGCAGTGAAGGCCCTAATACCTACGAGCAGTACTTC. The encoded protein is CASSEGPNTYEQYF. The chain recombines TRBV6-1 with TRBJ2-7; D uncertain. Trimming removed 1 base at V and 2 bases at J, with 9 bases between. The CDR3 extends over 14 amino acids. The germline CDR1 and CDR2 sequences are MNHNS and SASEGT.

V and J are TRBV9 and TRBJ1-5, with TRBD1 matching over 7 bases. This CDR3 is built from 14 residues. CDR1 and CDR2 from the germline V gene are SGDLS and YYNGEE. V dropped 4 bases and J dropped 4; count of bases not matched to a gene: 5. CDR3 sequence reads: CASSQGVGNQPQHF. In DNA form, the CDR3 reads TGTGCCAGCAGCCAGGGGGTTGGGAATCAGCCCCAGCATTTT.

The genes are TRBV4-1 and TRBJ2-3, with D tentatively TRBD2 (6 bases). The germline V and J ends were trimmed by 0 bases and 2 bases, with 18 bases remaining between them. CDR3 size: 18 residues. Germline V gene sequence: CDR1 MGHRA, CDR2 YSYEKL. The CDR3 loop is CASSQEWGDGLLTDTQYF. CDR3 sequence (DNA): TGCGCCAGCAGCCAAGAGTGGGGGGACGGATTACTCACAGATACGCAGTATTTT.

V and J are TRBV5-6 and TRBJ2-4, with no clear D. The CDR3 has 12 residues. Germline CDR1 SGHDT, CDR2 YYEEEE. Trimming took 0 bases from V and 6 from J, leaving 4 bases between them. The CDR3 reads CASSLDRNIQYF. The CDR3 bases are TGTGCCAGCAGCTTGGACAGAAACATTCAGTACTTC.

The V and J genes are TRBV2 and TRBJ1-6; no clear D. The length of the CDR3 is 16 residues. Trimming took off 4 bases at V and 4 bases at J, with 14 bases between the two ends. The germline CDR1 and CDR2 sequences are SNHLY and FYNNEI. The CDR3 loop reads CASSAEEVLYNSPLHF. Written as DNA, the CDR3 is TGTGCCAGCAGTGCAGAGGAGGTACTTTATAATTCACCCCTCCACTTT.

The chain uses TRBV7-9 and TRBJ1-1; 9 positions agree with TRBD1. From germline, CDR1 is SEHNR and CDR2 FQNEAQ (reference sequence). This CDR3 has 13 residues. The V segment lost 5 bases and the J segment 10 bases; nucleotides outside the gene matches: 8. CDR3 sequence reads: CASSHGQGRRAFF. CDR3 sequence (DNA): TGTGCCAGCAGCCACGGACAGGGGCGGAGAGCTTTCTTT. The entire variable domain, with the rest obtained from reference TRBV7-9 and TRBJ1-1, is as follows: DTGVSQNPRHKITKRGQNVTFRCDPISEHNRLYWYRQTLGQGPEFLTYFQNEAQLEKSRLLSDRFSAERPKGSFSTLEIQRTEQGDSAMYLCASSHGQGRRAFFGQGTRLTVV.

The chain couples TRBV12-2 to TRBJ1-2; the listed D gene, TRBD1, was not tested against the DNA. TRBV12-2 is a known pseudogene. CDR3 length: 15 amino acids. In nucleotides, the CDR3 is TGTGCAAGTCGCTTATGGGTCCGGGACAGGTATGGCTACACCTTC. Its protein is CASRLWVRDRYGYTF.

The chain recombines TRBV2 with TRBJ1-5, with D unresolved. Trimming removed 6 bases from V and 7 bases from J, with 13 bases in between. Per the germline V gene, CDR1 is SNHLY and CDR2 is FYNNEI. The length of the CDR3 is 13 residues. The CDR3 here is CASRALPGQPQHF. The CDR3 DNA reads TGTGCCAGCAGAGCCCTCCCGGGACAGCCCCAGCATTTT.

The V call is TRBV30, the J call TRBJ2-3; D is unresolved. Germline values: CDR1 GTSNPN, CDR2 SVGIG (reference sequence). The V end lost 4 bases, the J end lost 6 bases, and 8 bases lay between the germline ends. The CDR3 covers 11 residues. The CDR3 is CAWILSDTQYF. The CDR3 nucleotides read TGTGCCTGGATACTATCGGATACGCAGTATTTT.

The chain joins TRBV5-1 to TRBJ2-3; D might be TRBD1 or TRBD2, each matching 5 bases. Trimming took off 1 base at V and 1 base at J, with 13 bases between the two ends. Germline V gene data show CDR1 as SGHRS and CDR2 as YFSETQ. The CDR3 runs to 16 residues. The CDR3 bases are TGCGCCAGCAGCTTGTTGGGGACGGGCGGCACAGATACGCAGTATTTT. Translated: CASSLLGTGGTDTQYF.

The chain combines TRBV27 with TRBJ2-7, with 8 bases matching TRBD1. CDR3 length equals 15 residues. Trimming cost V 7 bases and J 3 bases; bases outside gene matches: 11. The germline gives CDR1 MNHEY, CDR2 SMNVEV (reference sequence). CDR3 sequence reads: CASMLSTGAYYEQYF. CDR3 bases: TGTGCCAGCATGTTGTCGACAGGGGCTTACTACGAGCAGTACTTC.